This record looks at one T cell receptor beta chain sequence and its context. Method: immunoSEQ multiplex PCR; TCRdb's copy keeps in-frame clones and lacks some. The top ten clones hold about 25% of a sample with around 21,000 clones, approximately 90% of them seen once. The source of the sample is a study of blood T cell repertoires in COVID-19. The V and J ends lost 3 bases and 5 bases respectively, with 11 bases between them. This CDR3 contains 14 residues. Germline V CDR1 and CDR2: MNHNS, SASEGT. The J gene is TRBJ2-1, the V gene TRBV6-1; weak D call: TRBD1 (6 bases). The receptor comes from a human donor with active COVID-19. The donor label of this sample is uncertain. The material sequenced was peripheral blood. The CDR3 DNA is TGTGCCAGCAGTGAGGATTACAGGGACAATGAGCAGTTCTTC. Encoded protein: CASSEDYRDNEQFF.